The 14 T cell receptor beta chains below all came from one sample that was sequenced in a study of T cell responses to AZD1222 COVID-19 vaccine. The data were produced by immunoSEQ multiplex PCR, yet TCRdb's version contains in-frame clones alone and is incomplete. The table records roughly 140,000 clones, approximately 91% of them present only once. The material sequenced was peripheral blood, taken after recovery from COVID-19. The receptor source for this set is an adult who had recovered from COVID-19.

The chain carries TRBV7-2 and TRBJ1-6; D not resolved. Germline V gives CDR1 SGHTA, CDR2 FQGNSA. The CDR3 runs to 17 residues. Trimming shortened V by 3 bases and J by 3 bases, and 15 bases separated the two germline ends. The CDR3 region has the DNA TGTGCCAGCAGCTTGCTCAACGGGCGGTACTATAATTCACCCCTCCACTTT. Its translation: CASSLLNGRYYNSPLHF.

The chain employs TRBV3-1 (or the pseudogene TRBV3-2) and TRBJ1-3; perhaps TRBD1 as D (6 bases). Germline CDR1 LGHDT, CDR2 YNNKEL (reference sequence). The CDR3 extends over 17 amino acids. With 1 base removed from V and 0 bases from J, the gap between germline ends came to 13 bases. The CDR3 nucleotides read TGTGCCAGCAGCCAAGCGAAGGGGGTAAGCTCTGGAAACACCATATATTTT. Translated, it gives CASSQAKGVSSGNTIYF.

The chain links TRBV28 to TRBJ2-3; the match to TRBD1 covers 8 bases. The CDR3 loop spans 15 amino acids. The germline gives CDR1 MDHEN, CDR2 SYDVKM. Trimming took 5 bases from V and 3 from J; bases not matched to a gene: 7. CDR3 residues: CASSPPGQETDTQYF. The CDR3 DNA reads as TGTGCCAGCAGTCCCCCGGGACAGGAAACAGATACGCAGTATTTT.

The rearrangement uses TRBV18 and TRBJ2-1; D is perhaps TRBD2 (7 bases). The CDR3 sequence is 16 residues long. Germline CDR1 KGHSH, CDR2 LQKENI. Trimming removed 3 bases at V and 2 bases at J, with 14 bases between. In nucleotides, the CDR3 is TGTGCCAGCTCACCTATCCGCGGGGGCGCCTACAATGAGCAGTTCTTC. Translation: CASSPIRGGAYNEQFF.

This rearrangement joins TRBV19 to TRBJ2-2; TRBD2 agrees at 7 bases. The trim removed 6 bases at V and 1 base at J, leaving 8 bases unmatched. This CDR3 contains 16 residues. Germline lookup yields CDR1 LNHDA and CDR2 SQIVND (reference sequence). The CDR3 coding sequence is TGTGCCAGTAGCCGCCGACTAGCTAGGAACACCGGGGAGCTGTTTTTT. Translation gives CASSRRLARNTGELFF.

Only one count was recorded for this clone. This chain uses TRBV2 with TRBJ2-1, with 13 bases identical to TRBD2. Germline loops: CDR1 SNHLY, CDR2 FYNNEI. The CDR3 loop spans 15 amino acids. After removal of 5 bases from V and 3 bases from J, the junction contained 1 base not matched to a gene. For the CDR3, the DNA is TGTGCCAGCAGTCGGACTAGCGGGAGCTACAATGAGCAGTTCTTC. It is translated as CASSRTSGSYNEQFF.

The rearrangement uses TRBV19 and TRBJ2-3; 8 bases align to TRBD1. The CDR3 covers 15 residues. The germline V gene encodes CDR1 LNHDA and CDR2 SQIVND (reference sequence). V shed 5 bases and J 6 bases; nucleotides not matched to a gene: 10. The CDR3 DNA reads TGTGCCAGTAGTGCCGGACAGGGTGTCGGGGATACGCAGTATTTT. Its translation: CASSAGQGVGDTQYF.

The V gene is TRBV5-1, the J gene TRBJ2-2, with TRBD2 identical over 8 bases. This CDR3 comprises 15 residues. V trimming: 0 bases; J trimming: 7 bases; junction bases outside the gene matches: 5. Per the germline V gene, CDR1 is SGHRS and CDR2 is YFSETQ. This CDR3 is CASSLGGLEGGELFF. The CDR3, as DNA: TGCGCCAGCAGCTTGGGGGGACTAGAAGGCGGGGAGCTGTTTTTT.

V gene TRBV11-2 combines with J gene TRBJ2-3; perhaps TRBD2 as D (6 bases). CDR3 length: 15 amino acids. V lost 0 bases to trimming and J lost 3 bases, with 10 bases between them. Germline V gene sequence: CDR1 SGHAT, CDR2 FQNNGV. CDR3 DNA sequence: TGTGCCAGCAGCTTAGATGGGGGGAAGACAGATACGCAGTATTTT. It codes for CASSLDGGKTDTQYF.

The V gene is TRBV21-1, the J gene TRBJ2-7; the DNA was not compared with TRBD1, the D call given in the table. TRBV21-1 is described as a pseudogene. The CDR3 consists of 14 residues. CDR3 in DNA: TGTGCCAGCAGCAAGGAAGGGGCACCCTACGAGCAGTACTTC. Its protein product is CASSKEGAPYEQYF.

J is TRBJ1-1 and V is TRBV2; 8 positions match TRBD1. Germline CDR1 is SNHLY and CDR2 is FYNNEI. V shed 6 bases, J shed 2 bases, and the junction held 2 bases outside the gene matches. This CDR3 contains 13 residues. CDR3 protein: CASRGQVNTEAFF. As DNA, the CDR3 is TGTGCCAGCAGGGGACAGGTTAACACTGAAGCTTTCTTT.

The V and J genes are TRBV9 and TRBJ2-6; D not resolved. Germline V gene data show CDR1 as SGDLS and CDR2 as YYNGEE. V was pared by 0 bases and J by 1 base, with 14 bases between. The CDR3 runs 18 residues. This CDR3 is CASSVDVGPFSGANVLTF. CDR3 nucleotide sequence: TGTGCCAGCAGCGTAGATGTGGGCCCGTTTTCTGGGGCCAACGTCCTGACTTTC.

This rearrangement joins TRBV7-9 to TRBJ1-2; TRBD1 agrees at 7 bases. The J segment lost 2 bases and the V segment lost 5 bases, leaving 2 bases of the junction unmatched. The length of the CDR3 is 13 residues. Germline V gene lookup returns CDR1 SEHNR and CDR2 FQNEAQ (reference sequence). The CDR3 loop is CASSPTGNYGYTF. Written as DNA, the CDR3 is TGTGCCAGCAGCCCGACAGGGAACTATGGCTACACCTTC.

V gene TRBV6-5 combines with J gene TRBJ1-6, with 7 bases fitting TRBD1. This CDR3 spans 13 amino acids. The germline gives CDR1 MNHEY, CDR2 SVGAGI. With 10 bases clipped from V and 8 bases from J, the junction kept 8 bases outside the gene matches. In DNA form, the CDR3 reads TGTGCCATTGCCGACAGGGCGCATTCACCCCTCCACTTT. Translated, it gives CAIADRAHSPLHF.